This is a list of T cell receptor beta chains from one sample in a study of blood T cells in healthy people across ages. TCRdb re-called the 5' RACE reads with MiXCR, one entry per CDR3 protein. Counted here are 650,000 to 1,000,000 distinct CDR3 sequences, about 36% occurring once; the ten biggest clones make up under 15%. Material: blood. All receptors derive from a man aged 18 to 29 in good health. Both conserved end residues are part of each CDR3. A D gene is named only where the DNA matches it firmly. Some rows mark clone size as missing; the rest say once, few, many or name a class of expanded clone.

j_call d_call clone_size v_call cdr3_nt cdr3_aa
TRBJ1-6 NA NA TRBV5-1 TGCGCCAGCAGCCCCGGACAAAACCTTAATTCACCCCTCCACTTT CASSPGQNLNSPLHF
TRBJ1-2 NA NA TRBV6-5 TGTGCCAGCGCACCTGGGATCTATGGCTACACCTTC CASAPGIYGYTF
TRBJ2-3 NA once TRBV28 TGTGCCAGCAGTAATGCCAGGGTGGAGGATACGCAGTATTTT CASSNARVEDTQYF
TRBJ2-3 NA few TRBV5-4 TGTGCCAGCAGCCCCGACGCGGTTGCGGATACGCAGTATTTT CASSPDAVADTQYF
TRBJ2-1 NA few TRBV7-2 TGTGCCAGCACGTCGGACAGGAACCGGGGGTACAATGAGCAGTTCTTC CASTSDRNRGYNEQFF
TRBJ1-6 NA NA TRBV12-3/TRBV12-4 TGTGCCAGCGCCCTTGGAGGGGGGGCGGCCCTCCACTTT CASALGGGAALHF
TRBJ2-3 TRBD2 many TRBV5-1 TGCGCCACCTCGACTAGCCCATGGGATACGCAGTATTTT CATSTSPWDTQYF
TRBJ2-2 NA NA TRBV5-5 TGTGCCAGCAGCTTCGGTCAGGGATTGAGCACCGGGGAGCTGTTTTTT CASSFGQGLSTGELFF
TRBJ1-6 TRBD1 NA TRBV20-1 TGCAGTGCTAGATCCCCCGGGACAGACTCTAATTCACCCCCCCACTTT CSARSPGTDSNSPPHF
TRBJ2-5 TRBD2 NA TRBV11-2 TGTGCCAGCCACCCTAGCGGGGGCTCCAATGAGCAGTACTTC CASHPSGGSNEQYF
TRBJ1-2 NA few TRBV11-2 TGTGCCAGCGGTTCGGGGGCGGGTGGCTACACCTTC CASGSGAGGYTF
TRBJ2-7 NA NA TRBV21-1 TGTGCCAAGCAGGGCTACGAGCAGTACTTC CAKQGYEQYF
TRBJ1-2 TRBD1 NA TRBV12-3/TRBV12-4 TGTGCCAGCAGTGTGGGACAGGGGGGGAATGGCTACACCTTC CASSVGQGGNGYTF
TRBJ1-2 TRBD1 few TRBV6-2/TRBV6-3 TGTGCCAGCAGTTGGGCCGGGACAGAGTTGGATGGCTACACCTTC CASSWAGTELDGYTF
TRBJ2-5 TRBD2 NA TRBV20-1 TGCAGTGCTAGAGGTGCGGCTAGCGGGCTCCAAGAGACCCAGTACTTC CSARGAASGLQETQYF
TRBJ2-4 NA NA TRBV20-1 TGCAGTGCTAGGGGCAGACGAGCCAAAAACATTCAGTACTTC CSARGRRAKNIQYF
TRBJ2-1 TRBD2 few TRBV5-1 TGCGCCAGCAGCTTGGGCGGGAGGGGTGAGCAGTTCTTC CASSLGGRGEQFF
TRBJ1-1 TRBD1 NA TRBV10-3 TGTGCCATAACAGGGGAGTGGAACACTGAAGCTTTCTTT CAITGEWNTEAFF
TRBJ2-7 NA NA TRBV12-5 TGTGCTAGTGGTTTTGGACGGGGGTTCTACGAGCAGTACTTC CASGFGRGFYEQYF
TRBJ1-5 NA NA TRBV7-8 TGTGCCAGCAGCTTAATCAGGGACAGCAATCAGCCCCAGCATTTT CASSLIRDSNQPQHF
TRBJ2-7 NA NA TRBV25-1 TGTGCCAGCAGTGAATTGGGTCCGAGCAGCGCCTACGAGCAGTACTTC CASSELGPSSAYEQYF
TRBJ1-2 NA NA TRBV28 TGTGCCAGCAGTTTACGGCCAGGGTATGGCTACACCTTC CASSLRPGYGYTF
TRBJ1-6 NA NA TRBV4-1 TGCGCCAGCAGCCAAGAACCGGTTGATAATTCACCCCCCCACTTT CASSQEPVDNSPPHF
TRBJ2-7 NA many TRBV29-1 TGCAGCGTTATGACAGGCGGGTCCTACGAGCAGTACTTC CSVMTGGSYEQYF
TRBJ2-3 TRBD2 NA TRBV10-3 TGTGCCATCAGCGAGGGGGGTGGCGGGGGGCGCACAGATACGCAGTATTTT CAISEGGGGGRTDTQYF
TRBJ2-5 NA many TRBV12-3/TRBV12-4 TGTGCCAGCAGTTCGTCAATGGTACAAGAGACCCAGTACTTC CASSSSMVQETQYF
TRBJ1-4 NA NA TRBV5-1 TGCGCCAGCAGATTGGCGTACACTAATGAAAAACTGTTTTTT CASRLAYTNEKLFF
TRBJ2-1 TRBD1 NA TRBV10-3 TGTGCCATCAGTGGGACAGGGCTAATCTACAATGAGCAGTTCTTC CAISGTGLIYNEQFF
TRBJ1-6 TRBD1 NA TRBV7-2 TGTGCCAGCAGCTCACAGGGGCCTCCTTATAATTCACCCCTCCACTTT CASSSQGPPYNSPLHF
TRBJ2-3 NA few TRBV5-4 TGTGCCAGCAGCACTAACAGCATCCACACAGATACGCAGTATTTT CASSTNSIHTDTQYF
TRBJ2-2 TRBD2 NA TRBV7-9 TGTGCCAGCAGCGATACTAGCGGGGGCATTTCCGGGGAGCTGTTTTTT CASSDTSGGISGELFF